This T cell receptor beta chain was observed in a study of T cells in Graves' hyperthyroidism and ophthalmopathy. Turning to the study itself: Upon initial diagnosis and before any treatment, peripheral blood was collected.

On this clonotype: This may come from a read error, since a much larger clone is one base off.

The CDR3 regions of TCR beta were amplified from RNA transcripts. HTBI primers drove first-round RT-PCR of the TCR CDR3. Each CDR3 protein gets one entry after TCRdb re-called the multiplex PCR reads with MiXCR. Here the sample spans hundreds of thousands of distinct CDR3 sequences, roughly a third being singletons. Sequenced input: blood. This receptor was obtained from a woman aged 40 to 49 with Graves' hyperthyroidism.

The DNA of the CDR3 is TGTGCCAGCAGCCCCAACTCGAGGAGGACTGGGGTCAACGTCCTGACTTTC. This gives the protein CASSPNSRRTGVNVLTF. The chain joins TRBV7-2 to TRBJ2-6; D is possibly TRBD2 (5 bases). The germline V gene has CDR1 SGHTA and CDR2 FQGNSA. CDR3 length: 17 amino acids. The full variable domain, in which reference TRBV7-2 and TRBJ2-6 provide the parts outside the CDR3, is GAGVSQSPSNKVTEKGKDVELRCDPISGHTALYWYRQSLGQGLEFLIYFQGNSAPDKSGLPSDRFSAERTGGSVSTLTIQRTQQEDSAVYLCASSPNSRRTGVNVLTFGAGSRLTVL.